A single sample gave rise to the 10 T cell receptor beta chains below, sequenced in a study of CD8 T cells in ankylosing spondylitis. Study findings and constraints: Blood of patients with ankylosing spondylitis appeared to be characterized by a TCR beta motif of fewer than 10 highly homologous variants.

TCRdb reanalysed the 5' RACE reads using MiXCR and keeps one entry per CDR3 protein. The data contain approximately 500,000 distinct CDR3 sequences, about 12% of them singletons. Antigens of these TCRs are unknown. Material: blood, either unsorted or a sorted T cell fraction (not recorded which). The receptors derive from a male donor with ankylosing spondylitis.

The rearrangement uses TRBV25-1 and TRBJ1-2, with a tentative D call TRBD1 (5 bases). The V gene's germline CDR1 is MGHDK and CDR2 SYGVNS. Trimming left V 5 bases short and J 7 bases short, with 20 bases between. The CDR3 runs to 15 residues. CDR3 in amino acids: CASSPTQAGESGYTF. The CDR3 DNA sequence: TGTGCCAGCAGTCCCACCCAGGCGGGGGAATCTGGCTACACCTTC.

This clonotype showed up just a few times. V and J are TRBV3-1 and TRBJ2-7; possible D gene TRBD1, 6 bases. From germline, CDR1 is LGHDT and CDR2 YNNKEL (reference sequence). Trimming cost V 2 bases and J 6 bases, with 8 bases left between them. The length of the CDR3 is 12 residues. CDR3 nucleotides: TGTGCCAGCAGCCAACAGGGGTCCGAGCAGTACGTC. Translating gives CASSQQGSEQYV.

The genes are TRBV25-1 and TRBJ2-1; 11 bases align to TRBD2. The CDR3 length is 16 residues. The germline V gene has CDR1 MGHDK and CDR2 SYGVNS. Trimming removed 5 bases from V and 6 bases from J; junction bases left unmatched: 9. DNA of the CDR3: TGTGCCAGCAGTCCAAAAGTAGCGGGAGGGAGCAATGAGCAGTTCTTC. Translating it yields CASSPKVAGGSNEQFF.

This clonotype was seen a handful of times. The rearrangement joins TRBV6-4 to TRBJ1-2; 8 bases align to TRBD1. This CDR3 region has 13 residues. V lost 6 bases to trimming and J lost 8 bases; unmatched junction nucleotides: 8. The V gene's germline CDR1 is MRHNA and CDR2 SNTAGT. The DNA for the CDR3 is TGTGCCAGCAGCAGACAGGGGCTGGGAGGCTACACCTTC. Residues: CASSRQGLGGYTF.

The chain couples TRBV20-1 to TRBJ2-3; 7 nucleotides agree with TRBD2. The length of the CDR3 is 17 residues. The V segment lost 5 bases and the J segment 3 bases; nucleotides outside the gene matches: 17. Germline V gene lookup returns CDR1 DFQATT and CDR2 SNEGSKA (reference sequence). The CDR3 protein is CSARAGAWGRGTDTQYF. In DNA, the CDR3 is TGCAGTGCTCGAGCCGGGGCTTGGGGGAGGGGTACAGATACGCAGTATTTT.

This clonotype came up a few times. The chain links TRBV2 to TRBJ2-1; tentatively, D is TRBD2 (6 bases). The germline V gene encodes CDR1 SNHLY and CDR2 FYNNEI. The CDR3 is 14 amino acids. With 10 bases removed from V and 0 bases from J, the gap between germline ends came to 13 bases. CDR3 residues: CATTRDFSYNEQFF. As DNA, the CDR3 is TGTGCCACAACCCGGGACTTCTCCTACAATGAGCAGTTCTTC.

This rearrangement joins TRBV29-1 to TRBJ1-2; TRBD1 matches 7 bases. Unmatched junction bases numbered 12, after V lost 7 bases and J lost 7 bases. Germline V gene sequence: CDR1 SQVTM, CDR2 ANQGSEA. The CDR3 length is 13 residues. The CDR3 DNA reads TGCAGCGCCATCGGGACAGCCTCCGGTGGCTACACCTTC. Protein product: CSAIGTASGGYTF. Variable domain in full (rest from reference TRBV29-1 and TRBJ1-2): SAVISQKPSRDICQRGTSLTIQCQVDSQVTMMFWYRQQPGQSLTLIATANQGSEATYESGFVIDKFPISRPNLTFSTLTVSNMSPEDSSIYLCSAIGTASGGYTFGSGTRLTVV.

The chain combines TRBV20-1 with TRBJ2-1; the D gene is possibly TRBD2 (5 bases). Germline CDR1 is DFQATT and CDR2 is SNEGSKA (reference sequence). This CDR3 is built from 14 residues. The germline V and J ends were trimmed by 3 bases and 8 bases, with 17 bases remaining between them. CDR3 loop: CSASTPDGIDEQFF. The CDR3 bases are TGCAGTGCTAGCACTCCCGACGGGATCGATGAGCAGTTCTTC.

This clonotype was detected only a few times. This chain connects TRBV13 to TRBJ2-1, with D maybe TRBD1 (5 bases). Germline-derived CDR1 and CDR2 are PRHDT and FYEKMQ (reference sequence). CDR3 length equals 14 residues. Trimming removed 5 bases from V and 6 bases from J, with 14 bases in between. CDR3 loop: CASSPPEGVNEQFF. The CDR3 DNA is TGTGCCAGCAGCCCTCCCGAAGGGGTCAATGAGCAGTTCTTC.

This chain connects TRBV11-3 to TRBJ2-3; possible D gene TRBD2, 5 bases. The germline CDR1 and CDR2 sequences are SGHNT and YENEEA. V lost 5 bases and J lost 2, with 17 bases in between. This CDR3 contains 16 residues. The CDR3 DNA reads as TGTGCCAGCAGCACCGGTGGACTCCCGCTCACAGATACGCAGTATTTT. Protein product: CASSTGGLPLTDTQYF.